This T cell receptor beta chain was identified during a study of response to subunit inactivated influenza vaccine. TCRdb reanalysed the RT-PCR reads using MiXCR and keeps one entry per CDR3 protein. Of around 750,000 distinct CDR3 sequences listed, 21% are singletons. Notes on the study in general: Authors suggested that a seasonal influenza vaccination recruits few new T cells each time.

This clonotype was seen a few times. Its antigen is as yet unknown. The V end was cut by 0 bases, the J end by 4 bases, with 13 bases between. The CDR3 is 16 residues long. Per the germline V gene, CDR1 is MNHEY and CDR2 is SVGEGT. The specimen was PBMCs from blood, collected more than 4 days after vaccination. This clonotype was obtained from a man in his forties or fifties who received an inactivated influenza vaccine. The genes are TRBV6-2 or TRBV6-3 and TRBJ2-1; D gene unclear. CDR3 sequence reads: CASSYSRQTGYNEQFF. The DNA of the CDR3 is TGTGCCAGCAGTTACTCGCGGCAAACCGGATACAATGAGCAGTTCTTC.